Each of the 6 T cell receptor beta chains below was sequenced from the same sample in a study of cytomegalovirus exposure and HLA in healthy donors. The PCR had 60 Vbeta and 13 Jbeta primers. Measured with immunoSEQ multiplex PCR; TCRdb has only the in-frame clones, and not every one. This table holds 100,000 to 120,000 clones, about 68% found once. Sequenced input: PBMCs. These receptors were collected from a woman in her 40s in good health and CMV-seropositive.

The chain carries TRBV15 and TRBJ2-5; 11 bases are shared with TRBD2. This CDR3 spans 16 amino acids. V shed 10 bases, J shed 2 bases, and the junction held 12 bases outside the gene matches. Germline V gene sequence: CDR1 LNHNV, CDR2 YYDKDF (reference sequence). This CDR3 reads CAIRGSGLAEQETQYF. CDR3 nucleotides: TGTGCCATTCGTGGATCGGGACTAGCGGAGCAAGAGACCCAGTACTTC.

J is TRBJ1-1 and V is TRBV19, with 8 bases identical to TRBD1. The CDR3 extends over 18 amino acids. With V trimmed by 4 bases and J by 6 bases, 19 bases remained unmatched. Germline V gene sequence: CDR1 LNHDA, CDR2 SQIVND (reference sequence). CDR3 region: CASSTRTQGAGDRAEAFF. CDR3 in DNA: TGTGCCAGTAGTACGAGGACCCAGGGGGCTGGCGATAGGGCTGAAGCTTTCTTT.

CDR3 sequence: CASSLAFSSTGDLNTEAFF. In nucleotides, the CDR3 is TGCGCCAGCAGCTTGGCCTTTAGTTCGACAGGGGACCTGAACACTGAAGCTTTCTTT. The rearrangement uses TRBV5-1 and TRBJ1-1, with TRBD1 identical over 8 bases. V shed 0 bases and J 0 bases; nucleotides not matched to a gene: 13. Germline CDR1 is SGHRS and CDR2 is YFSETQ. CDR3 length: 19 residues.

This clone has only a few counts. The chain uses TRBV19 and TRBJ1-5; tentatively, D is TRBD1 (5 bases). The V end lost 3 bases, the J end lost 6 bases, and 18 bases lay between the germline ends. The CDR3 extends over 16 amino acids. Germline V CDR1 and CDR2: LNHDA, SQIVND (reference sequence). The CDR3 here is CASSILGREVGQPQHF. CDR3 bases: TGTGCCAGTAGTATTTTGGGCAGGGAGGTCGGTCAGCCCCAGCATTTT. The whole variable domain, remainder taken from reference TRBV19 and TRBJ1-5, is DGGITQSPKYLFRKEGQNVTLSCEQNLNHDAMYWYRQDPGQGLRLIYYSQIVNDFQKGDIAEGYSVSREKKESFPLTVTSAQKNPTAFYLCASSILGREVGQPQHFGDGTRLSIL.

This chain links TRBV5-4 with TRBJ2-2; 7 bases are shared with TRBD1. CDR1 and CDR2 from the germline V gene are SGHNT and YYREEE (reference sequence). The CDR3 contains 15 residues. The V segment lost 4 bases and the J segment 5 bases; nucleotides outside the gene matches: 8. CDR3 sequence (DNA): TGTGCCAGCAGCCCGGGACAGAGTACGACCGGGGAGCTGTTTTTT. It translates to CASSPGQSTTGELFF. Using reference TRBV5-4 and TRBJ2-2 for the parts outside the CDR3, the full variable domain is ETGVTQSPTHLIKTRGQQVTLRCSSQSGHNTVSWYQQALGQGPQFIFQYYREEENGRGNFPPRFSGLQFPNYSSELNVNALELDDSALYLCASSPGQSTTGELFFGEGSRLTVL.

The chain carries TRBV10-3 and TRBJ2-7; 7 nucleotides align to TRBD1. CDR3 size: 14 residues. The germline V gene has CDR1 ENHRY and CDR2 SYGVKD. Trimming took 3 bases from V and 4 from J; bases not matched to a gene: 6. Here the CDR3 DNA reads TGTGCCATCAGTGACGGGACAGATACTTACGAGCAGTACTTC. Translated: CAISDGTDTYEQYF.